This T cell receptor beta chain is drawn from a study of T-cell reconstitution after alpha-beta-depleted transplantation in children. Unique molecular identifiers were used in preparing the TCRbeta library. TCRdb independently ran MiXCR on the PCR reads; one entry per CDR3 protein. The data show 250,000 to 300,000 distinct CDR3 sequences, approximately 10% seen once. This clonotype was picked up many times. Its antigen remains unknown. This CDR3 is built from 14 residues. Trimming shortened V by 7 bases and J by 6 bases, and 15 bases separated the two germline ends. CDR1 MNHNS and CDR2 SASEGT come from the germline V gene. Study-wide findings and caveats: Surviving recipient T cells and intrathymic progenitors accounted for some patients' high TCRbeta diversity at day 60. Reportedly, only several hundred clones from non-depleted graft cells drove alpha-beta T-cell counts at about two months.

This receptor was taken from a male patient between 2 and 15 years old who had a stem cell transplant for chronic granulomatous disease, so the T cells may come from the graft donor. The sequencing here drew on peripheral blood, taken 180 days after TCRalphabeta/CD19-depleted stem cell transplant. The chain carries TRBV6-1 and TRBJ2-2; no definite D call. CDR3 nucleotide sequence: TGTGCCAGCAAAATAGATAGTGGGTCCGGGGAGCTGTTTTTT. Encoded protein: CASKIDSGSGELFF.